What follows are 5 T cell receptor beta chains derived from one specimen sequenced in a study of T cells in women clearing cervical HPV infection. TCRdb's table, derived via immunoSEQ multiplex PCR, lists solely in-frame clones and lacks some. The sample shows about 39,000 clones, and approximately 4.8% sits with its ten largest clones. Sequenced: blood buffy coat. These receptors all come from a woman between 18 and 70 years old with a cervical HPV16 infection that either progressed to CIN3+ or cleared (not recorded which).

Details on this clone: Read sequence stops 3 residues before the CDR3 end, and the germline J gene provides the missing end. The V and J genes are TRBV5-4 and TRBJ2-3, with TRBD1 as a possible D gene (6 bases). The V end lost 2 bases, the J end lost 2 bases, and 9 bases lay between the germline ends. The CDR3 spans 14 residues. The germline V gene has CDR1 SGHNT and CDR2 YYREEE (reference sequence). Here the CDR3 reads CASSFRGYTDTQYF. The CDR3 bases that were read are TGTGCCAGCAGCTTCAGGGGATACACAGATACG.

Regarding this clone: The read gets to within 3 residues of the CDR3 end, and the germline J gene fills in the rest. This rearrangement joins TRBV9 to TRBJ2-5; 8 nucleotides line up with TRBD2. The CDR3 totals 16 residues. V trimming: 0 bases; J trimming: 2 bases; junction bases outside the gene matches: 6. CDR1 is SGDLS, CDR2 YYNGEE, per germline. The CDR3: CASSVEGTRVQETQYF. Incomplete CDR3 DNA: TGTGCCAGCAGCGTAGAAGGGACTAGGGTTCAAGAGACC.

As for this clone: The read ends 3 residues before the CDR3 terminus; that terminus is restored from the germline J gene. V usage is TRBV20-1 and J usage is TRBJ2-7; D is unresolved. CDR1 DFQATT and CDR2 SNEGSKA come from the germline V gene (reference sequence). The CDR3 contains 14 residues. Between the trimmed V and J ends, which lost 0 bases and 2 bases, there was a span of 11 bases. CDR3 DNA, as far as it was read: TGCAGTGCTAGAGATGGCCTAGGAACCTACGAG. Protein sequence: CSARDGLGTYE. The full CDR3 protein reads CSARDGLGTYEQYF.

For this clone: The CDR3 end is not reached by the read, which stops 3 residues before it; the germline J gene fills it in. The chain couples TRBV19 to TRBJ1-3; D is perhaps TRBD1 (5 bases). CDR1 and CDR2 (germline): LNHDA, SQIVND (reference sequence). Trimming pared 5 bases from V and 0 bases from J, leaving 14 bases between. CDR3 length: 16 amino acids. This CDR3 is CASSPPTGSSGNTIYF. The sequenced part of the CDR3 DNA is TGTGCCAGTAGTCCACCTACAGGCAGCTCTGGAAACACC.

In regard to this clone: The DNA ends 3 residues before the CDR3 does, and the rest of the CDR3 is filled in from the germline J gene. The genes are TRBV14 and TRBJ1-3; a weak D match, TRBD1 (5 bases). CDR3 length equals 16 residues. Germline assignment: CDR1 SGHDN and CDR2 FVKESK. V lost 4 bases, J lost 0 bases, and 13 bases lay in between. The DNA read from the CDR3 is TGTGCCAGCAGCCCCCCAGGGCACTTCTCTGGAAACACC. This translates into CASSPPGHFSGNT. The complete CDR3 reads CASSPPGHFSGNTIYF. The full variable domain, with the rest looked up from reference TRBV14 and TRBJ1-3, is EAGVTQFPSHSVIEKGQTVTLRCDPISGHDNLYWYRRVMGKEIKFLLHFVKESKQDESGMPNNRFLAERTGGTYSTLKVQPAELEDSGVYFCASSPPGHFSGNTIYFGEGSWLTVV.